Listed below are T cell receptor beta chains from one sample, sequenced in a study of beta chain features in type 1 diabetes. Method: immunoSEQ multiplex PCR; TCRdb's copy keeps in-frame clones and lacks some. Of about 900,000 clones in the sample, 17% were seen once. The sample taken for sequencing was naive CD4+ T cells from blood. These receptors all come from a woman under 30 in good health. The CDR3 runs from the conserved cysteine through the conserved F or W. D genes are given only for firm matches. Expanded clones are given a class, and other clones once, few, many or no size at all.

D	V	size	J	CDR3	DNA
.	TRBV6-4	.	TRBJ1-5	CASRVQPQHF	TGTGCCAGCAGGGTTCAGCCCCAGCATTTT
.	TRBV2	few	TRBJ1-2	CASQKFDRNYGYTF	TGTGCCAGCCAAAAATTCGACAGGAACTATGGCTACACCTTC
.	TRBV5-4	many	TRBJ2-4	CASSQGTDTNIQYF	TGTGCCAGCAGCCAAGGGACGGACACCAACATTCAGTACTTC
.	TRBV6-4	.	TRBJ2-6	CASSDSTPRDSGANVLTF	TGTGCCAGCAGTGACTCGACTCCACGGGACTCTGGGGCCAACGTCCTGACTTTC
.	TRBV4-3	.	TRBJ2-3	CASSQVSSIGRQDTQYF	TGCGCCAGCAGCCAAGTGTCGTCTATCGGGCGTCAGGATACGCAGTATTTT
TRBD1	TRBV7-9	.	TRBJ1-5	CASSSDRVNQPQHF	TGTGCCAGCAGCTCCGACAGGGTCAATCAGCCCCAGCATTTT
.	TRBV18	.	TRBJ1-1	CASSPGTGMNTEAFF	TGTGCCAGCTCCCCCGGGACCGGCATGAACACTGAAGCTTTCTTT
.	TRBV10-3	.	TRBJ1-1	CAISRTANTEAFF	TGTGCCATCAGTAGGACAGCCAACACTGAAGCTTTCTTT
.	TRBV7-2	.	TRBJ2-4	CAGSLAGWTANIQYF	TGTGCCGGCAGCTTAGCAGGCTGGACAGCCAACATTCAGTACTTC
TRBD2	TRBV10-3	.	TRBJ2-7	CAITPGSGSYEQYF	TGTGCCATCACCCCGGGTAGCGGGAGTTACGAGCAGTACTTC
.	TRBV6-5	.	TRBJ2-7	CASAARGDISYEQYF	TGTGCCAGCGCAGCCCGGGGGGACATATCCTACGAGCAGTACTTC
.	TRBV23-1	.	TRBJ2-1	CASSHPVAPIDEQFF	TGCGCCAGCAGTCACCCCGTCGCCCCTATTGATGAGCAGTTCTTC
.	TRBV2	once	TRBJ2-1	CASSLGPSYNEQFF	TGTGCCAGCAGTTTAGGCCCCTCCTACAATGAGCAGTTCTTC
TRBD1	TRBV19	few	TRBJ2-6	CASSRGGVLTSGANVLTF	TGTGCCAGCAGTAGAGGGGGCGTCCTTACCTCTGGGGCCAACGTCCTGACTTTC
.	TRBV4-3	few	TRBJ1-4	CASSYDRLGGEKLFF	TGCGCCAGCAGCTACGATCGCCTGGGCGGGGAAAAACTGTTTTTT